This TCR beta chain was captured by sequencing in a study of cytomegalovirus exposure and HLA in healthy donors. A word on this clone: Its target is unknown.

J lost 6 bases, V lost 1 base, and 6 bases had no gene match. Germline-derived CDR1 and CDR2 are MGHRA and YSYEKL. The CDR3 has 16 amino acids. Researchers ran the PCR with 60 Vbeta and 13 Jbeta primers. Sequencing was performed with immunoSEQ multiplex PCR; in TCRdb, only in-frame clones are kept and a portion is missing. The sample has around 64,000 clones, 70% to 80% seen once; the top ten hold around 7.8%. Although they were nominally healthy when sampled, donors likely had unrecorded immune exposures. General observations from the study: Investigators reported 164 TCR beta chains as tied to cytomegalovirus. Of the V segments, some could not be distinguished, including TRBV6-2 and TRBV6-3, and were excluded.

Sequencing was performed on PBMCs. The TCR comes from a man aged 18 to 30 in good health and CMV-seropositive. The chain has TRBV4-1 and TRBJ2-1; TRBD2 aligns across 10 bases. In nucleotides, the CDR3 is TGCGCCAGCAGCCAAGTAGGACTAGCGGAGATCAATGAGCAGTTCTTC. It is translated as CASSQVGLAEINEQFF.